This entry describes one T cell receptor (beta chain). Its target is not known. The record originates from a study of OX40 agonist ivuxolimab in advanced cancers. General study results and limits: Expanded clones were, on average, more numerous among CD8+ T cells than CD4+.

The CDR3 covers 14 residues. CDR1 and CDR2 from the germline V gene are MNHEY and SVGAGI. TCRdb keeps only in-frame clones here, not all; method: immunoSEQ multiplex PCR. This sample has 90,000 to 120,000 clones, with approximately 90% found just once. The receptor was derived from an adult with an advanced solid tumor such as melanoma, head and neck, liver or kidney cancer. The chain uses TRBV6-5 and TRBJ2-5; no clear D gene. The better agreement between TRBJ2-7 and the DNA end casts doubt on the J call. Material: CD4+ or CD8+ T cells sorted from blood, obtained in a trial of the OX40 agonist ivuxolimab. Here the CDR3 DNA reads TGTGCCAGCAGTTCGATTCCTAGCTCCTACGAGCAGTACTTC. Translated, it gives CASSSIPSSYEQYF.